This T cell receptor (beta chain) was captured in a study of control samples from healthy donors and cancer patients. The CDR3 consists of 17 residues. V lost 5 bases, J lost 2 bases, and 21 bases lay in between. Germline lookup yields CDR1 PRHDT and CDR2 FYEKMQ (reference sequence). Repertoires were generated with immunoSEQ multiplex PCR, while TCRdb's copy carries only in-frame clones and drops some. This table has 110,000 to 150,000 clones, about 90% appearing once. V usage is TRBV13 and J usage is TRBJ1-2; D is ambiguous. The material sequenced was blood. The receptor's source is a man aged 18-30 years in good health. The DNA for the CDR3 is TGTGCCAGCAGCCTAGACCTAGTGGGTAATAGGAACTATGGCTACACCTTC. Its translation is CASSLDLVGNRNYGYTF.